A single TCR beta chain is shown here with its context. What it binds is unknown. The record originates from a study of CXCR3-negative and CXCR3-positive naive CD8 T cells. Study results and caveats: Naive CXCR3-negative cells resembled naive CXCR3-positive cells in TRBV-TRBJ usage; memory cells differed.

Every CD8+ T cell subset underwent triplicate sorting at 250,000 to 300,000 cells apiece. The authors gated naive CD8+ T cells as CD45RO-CCR7+CD27+CD95-. UMI-tagged TRB cDNA libraries were built via 5' RACE. For each CDR3 protein, TCRdb gives one entry from its re-call of the 5' RACE reads, without DNA. The sample's table shows approximately 88,000 distinct CDR3 sequences. This clonotype was sampled from a human donor in good health. Some clones in this sample may be carry-over from other donors' samples. The sample taken for sequencing was naive CXCR3- CD8+ T cells from blood. Subset noted: CD45RO-CCR7+CD27+CD95- naive CD8+ T cells lacking CXCR3 (TNR3-).

The CDR3 region is CASITDSYNEQFF. The V and J genes are TRBV7-9 and TRBJ2-1. The CDR3 sequence is 13 residues long. The germline V gene encodes CDR1 SEHNR and CDR2 FQNEAQ (reference sequence). Using reference TRBV7-9 and TRBJ2-1 for the parts outside the CDR3, the full variable domain is DTGVSQNPRHKITKRGQNVTFRCDPISEHNRLYWYRQTLGQGPEFLTYFQNEAQLEKSRLLSDRFSAERPKGSFSTLEIQRTEQGDSAMYLCASITDSYNEQFFGPGTRLTVL.